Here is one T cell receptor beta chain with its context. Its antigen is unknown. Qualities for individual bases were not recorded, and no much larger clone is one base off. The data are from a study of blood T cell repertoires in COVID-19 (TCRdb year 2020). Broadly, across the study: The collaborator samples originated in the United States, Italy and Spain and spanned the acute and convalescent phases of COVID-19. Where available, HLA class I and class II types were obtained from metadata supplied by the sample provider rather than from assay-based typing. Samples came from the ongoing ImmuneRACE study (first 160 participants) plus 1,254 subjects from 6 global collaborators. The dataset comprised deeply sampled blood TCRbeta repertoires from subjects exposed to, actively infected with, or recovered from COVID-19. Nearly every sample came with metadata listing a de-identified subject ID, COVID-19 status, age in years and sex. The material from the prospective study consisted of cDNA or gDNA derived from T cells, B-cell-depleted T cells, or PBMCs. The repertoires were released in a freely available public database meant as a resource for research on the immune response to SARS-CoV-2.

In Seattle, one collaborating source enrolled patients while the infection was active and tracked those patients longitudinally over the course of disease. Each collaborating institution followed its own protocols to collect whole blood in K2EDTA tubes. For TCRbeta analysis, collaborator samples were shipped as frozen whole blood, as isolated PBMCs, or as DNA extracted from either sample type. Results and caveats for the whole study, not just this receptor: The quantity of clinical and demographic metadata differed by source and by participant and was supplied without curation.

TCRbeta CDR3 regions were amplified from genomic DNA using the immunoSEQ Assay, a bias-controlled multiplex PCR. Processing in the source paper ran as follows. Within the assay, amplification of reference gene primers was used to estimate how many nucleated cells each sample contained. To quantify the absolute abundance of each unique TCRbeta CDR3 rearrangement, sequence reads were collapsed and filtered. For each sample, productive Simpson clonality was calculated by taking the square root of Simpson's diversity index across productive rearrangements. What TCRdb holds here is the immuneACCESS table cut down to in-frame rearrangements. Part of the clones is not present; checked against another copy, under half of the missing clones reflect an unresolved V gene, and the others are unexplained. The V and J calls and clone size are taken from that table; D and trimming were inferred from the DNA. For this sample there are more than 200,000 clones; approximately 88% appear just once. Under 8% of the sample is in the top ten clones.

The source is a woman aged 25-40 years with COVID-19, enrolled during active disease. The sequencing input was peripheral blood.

CDR3 region: CASEQGANDTQYF. The sequenced DNA is TGTGCCAGCGAACAGGGGGCAAACGATACGCAGTATTTT. The chain uses TRBV6-4 and TRBJ2-3; TRBD1 fits 9 bases in the junction. Trimming removed 8 bases from V and 6 bases from J; the gene matches leave 6 bases unexplained. The CDR3 holds 13 amino acids from the cysteine to the phenylalanine. Only the CDR3 region is kept as DNA, spanning 39 bases read in frame from base 1. CDR1 and CDR2 (MRHNA, SNTAGT) derive from the germline V gene.